This T cell receptor (beta chain) was sequenced during a study of identical twins. This clonotype has a handful of counts. MiXCR, run by TCRdb on the 5' RACE reads, gives a single entry per CDR3 protein. The table lists 500,000 or so distinct CDR3 sequences, less than 25% of them singletons. These data are also associated with another study on T cells expressing NK-cell markers. That paper states: Sorted T-cell subsets CD3+CD56+NKG2C+, CD3+CD56+NKG2C- and CD3+CD56-NKG2C+ were TCR beta-sequenced.

Sequencing was performed on CD4+ T cells sorted from blood. The sequence was obtained from a woman between 18 and 29 years old in good health.

CDR3 sequence reads: CASSQGPREAFF. The DNA of the CDR3 is TGTGCCAGCAGTCAAGGTCCGCGTGAAGCTTTCTTT. V usage is TRBV6-5 and J usage is TRBJ1-1; D remains ambiguous. The ends were cut back, 5 bases at V and 7 bases at J, with 11 bases in the middle. CDR3 length: 12 amino acids. In germline, CDR1 is MNHEY, CDR2 SVGAGI.